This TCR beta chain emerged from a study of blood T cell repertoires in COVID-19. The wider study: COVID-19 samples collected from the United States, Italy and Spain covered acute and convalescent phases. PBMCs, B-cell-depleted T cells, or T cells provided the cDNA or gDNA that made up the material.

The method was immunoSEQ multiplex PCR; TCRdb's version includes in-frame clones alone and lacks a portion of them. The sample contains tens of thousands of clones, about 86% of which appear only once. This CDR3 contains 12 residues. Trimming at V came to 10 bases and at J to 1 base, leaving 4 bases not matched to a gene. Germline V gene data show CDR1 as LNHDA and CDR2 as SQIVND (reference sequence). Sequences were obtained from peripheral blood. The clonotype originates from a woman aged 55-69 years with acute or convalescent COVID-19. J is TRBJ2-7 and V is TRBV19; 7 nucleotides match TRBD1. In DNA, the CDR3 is TGTGCCACCCAGGACAGGTCCTACGAGCAGTACTTC. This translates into CATQDRSYEQYF.